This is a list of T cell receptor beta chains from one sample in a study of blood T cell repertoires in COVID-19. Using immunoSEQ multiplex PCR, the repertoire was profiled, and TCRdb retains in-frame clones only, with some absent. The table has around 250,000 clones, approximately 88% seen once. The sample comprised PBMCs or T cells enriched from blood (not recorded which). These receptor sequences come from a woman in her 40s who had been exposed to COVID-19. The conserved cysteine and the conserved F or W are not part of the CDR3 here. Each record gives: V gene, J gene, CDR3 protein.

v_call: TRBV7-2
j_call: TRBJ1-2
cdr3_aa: ASSPRGTGGNYGYT

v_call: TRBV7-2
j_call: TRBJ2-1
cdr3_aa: ASSRSGTSNNEQF

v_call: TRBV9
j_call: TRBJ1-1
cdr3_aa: ASSAGTGVNTEAF

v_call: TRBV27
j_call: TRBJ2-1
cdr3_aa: ASIGAYEQF

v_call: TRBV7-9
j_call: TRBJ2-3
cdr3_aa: ASSLGGSGGTDTQY

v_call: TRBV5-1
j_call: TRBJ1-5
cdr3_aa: ASSLGHGSGQPQH

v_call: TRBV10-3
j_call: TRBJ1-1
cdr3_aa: AIIPDRGPEAF

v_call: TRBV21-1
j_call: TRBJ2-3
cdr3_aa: ASSKVPGDTDTQY

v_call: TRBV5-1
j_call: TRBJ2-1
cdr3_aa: ASRHGLAGERKGYNEQF

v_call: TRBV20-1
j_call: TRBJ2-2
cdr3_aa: SARDRGRLSGELF

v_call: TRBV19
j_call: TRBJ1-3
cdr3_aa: ASRGQDSGNTIY

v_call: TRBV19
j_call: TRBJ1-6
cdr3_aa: ASSIGGSLYSPLH

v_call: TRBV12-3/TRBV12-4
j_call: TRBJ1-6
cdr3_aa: ASKTATNSPLH

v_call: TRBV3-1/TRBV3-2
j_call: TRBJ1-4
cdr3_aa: ASSQIAFQNEKLF

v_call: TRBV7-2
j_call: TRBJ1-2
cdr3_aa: ASSIKGGGGYT

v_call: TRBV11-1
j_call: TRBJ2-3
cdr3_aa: ASSSNLPDTQY

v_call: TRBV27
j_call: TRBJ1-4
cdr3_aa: ASSLSLAATNEKLF

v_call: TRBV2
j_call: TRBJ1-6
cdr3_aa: ATTPEGRTANSPLH

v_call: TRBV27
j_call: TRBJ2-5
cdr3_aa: ASSLGKILETQY

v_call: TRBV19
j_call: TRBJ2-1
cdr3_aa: ASSVGQNNEQF

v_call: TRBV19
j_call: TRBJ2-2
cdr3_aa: ASSIVGTRNTGELF

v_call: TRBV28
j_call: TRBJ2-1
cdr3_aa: ASSLRPGQGALNEQF

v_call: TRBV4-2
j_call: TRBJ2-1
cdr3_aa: ASSQGLAGVDEQF

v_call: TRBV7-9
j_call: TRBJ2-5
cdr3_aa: ASTQQGAQETQY

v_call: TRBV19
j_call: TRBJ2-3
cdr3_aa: ASSRELVDTQY

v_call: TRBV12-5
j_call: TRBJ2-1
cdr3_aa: ASGLSNSGEQF